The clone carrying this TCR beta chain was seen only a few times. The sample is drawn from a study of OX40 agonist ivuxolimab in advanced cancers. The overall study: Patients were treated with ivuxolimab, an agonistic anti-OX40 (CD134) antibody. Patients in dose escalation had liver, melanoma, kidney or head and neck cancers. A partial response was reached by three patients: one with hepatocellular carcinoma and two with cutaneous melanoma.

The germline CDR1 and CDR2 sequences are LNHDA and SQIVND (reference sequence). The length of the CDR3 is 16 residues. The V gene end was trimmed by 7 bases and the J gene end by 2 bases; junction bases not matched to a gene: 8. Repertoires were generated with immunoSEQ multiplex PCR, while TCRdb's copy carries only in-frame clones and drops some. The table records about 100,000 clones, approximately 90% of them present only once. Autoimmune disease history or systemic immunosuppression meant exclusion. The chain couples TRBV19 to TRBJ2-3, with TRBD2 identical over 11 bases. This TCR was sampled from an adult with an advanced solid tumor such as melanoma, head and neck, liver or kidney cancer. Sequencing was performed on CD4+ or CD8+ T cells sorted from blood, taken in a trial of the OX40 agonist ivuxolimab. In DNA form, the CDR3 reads TGTGCCAGTAAGGGGGGGACTAGCGGAGCCACAGATACGCAGTATTTT. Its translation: CASKGGTSGATDTQYF.